These 3 T cell receptor beta chains came from one sample sequenced in a study of blood T cell repertoires in COVID-19. Some clones are missing from TCRdb's copy, which holds only in-frame ones; the method was immunoSEQ multiplex PCR. The data show roughly 250,000 clones, approximately 86% seen once. Sequenced sample: peripheral blood. The receptors originated from an elderly woman with active or convalescent COVID-19.

The chain has TRBV4-1 and TRBJ2-1; D is ambiguous. CDR3 length: 15 amino acids. Germline V gene lookup returns CDR1 MGHRA and CDR2 YSYEKL. Deletions cut 4 bases from V and 6 bases from J, with 16 bases between. DNA for the CDR3: TGCGCCAGCAGCCCCCCGAATGTGCGCTCCAATGAGCAGTTCTTC. This translates into CASSPPNVRSNEQFF.

The chain uses TRBV5-1 and TRBJ1-2, with D possibly matching TRBD1 (6 bases). With 0 bases removed from V and 7 bases from J, the gap between germline ends came to 16 bases. CDR3 size: 15 residues. Germline V gene lookup returns CDR1 SGHRS and CDR2 YFSETQ. The CDR3 loop reads CASSLVDRGAGGYTF. Here the CDR3 DNA reads TGCGCCAGCAGCTTGGTAGATCGGGGGGCAGGTGGCTACACCTTC.

The V gene is TRBV24-1, the J gene TRBJ1-2; D gene uncertain. Germline V gene data show CDR1 as KGHDR and CDR2 as SFDVKD. Deletions cut 4 bases from V and 8 bases from J, with 22 bases between. This CDR3 comprises 16 residues. CDR3 nucleotide sequence: TGTGCCACCAGTGACACGCCAACCGGAGGCTTCGGCGGCTACACCTTC. This translates into CATSDTPTGGFGGYTF.